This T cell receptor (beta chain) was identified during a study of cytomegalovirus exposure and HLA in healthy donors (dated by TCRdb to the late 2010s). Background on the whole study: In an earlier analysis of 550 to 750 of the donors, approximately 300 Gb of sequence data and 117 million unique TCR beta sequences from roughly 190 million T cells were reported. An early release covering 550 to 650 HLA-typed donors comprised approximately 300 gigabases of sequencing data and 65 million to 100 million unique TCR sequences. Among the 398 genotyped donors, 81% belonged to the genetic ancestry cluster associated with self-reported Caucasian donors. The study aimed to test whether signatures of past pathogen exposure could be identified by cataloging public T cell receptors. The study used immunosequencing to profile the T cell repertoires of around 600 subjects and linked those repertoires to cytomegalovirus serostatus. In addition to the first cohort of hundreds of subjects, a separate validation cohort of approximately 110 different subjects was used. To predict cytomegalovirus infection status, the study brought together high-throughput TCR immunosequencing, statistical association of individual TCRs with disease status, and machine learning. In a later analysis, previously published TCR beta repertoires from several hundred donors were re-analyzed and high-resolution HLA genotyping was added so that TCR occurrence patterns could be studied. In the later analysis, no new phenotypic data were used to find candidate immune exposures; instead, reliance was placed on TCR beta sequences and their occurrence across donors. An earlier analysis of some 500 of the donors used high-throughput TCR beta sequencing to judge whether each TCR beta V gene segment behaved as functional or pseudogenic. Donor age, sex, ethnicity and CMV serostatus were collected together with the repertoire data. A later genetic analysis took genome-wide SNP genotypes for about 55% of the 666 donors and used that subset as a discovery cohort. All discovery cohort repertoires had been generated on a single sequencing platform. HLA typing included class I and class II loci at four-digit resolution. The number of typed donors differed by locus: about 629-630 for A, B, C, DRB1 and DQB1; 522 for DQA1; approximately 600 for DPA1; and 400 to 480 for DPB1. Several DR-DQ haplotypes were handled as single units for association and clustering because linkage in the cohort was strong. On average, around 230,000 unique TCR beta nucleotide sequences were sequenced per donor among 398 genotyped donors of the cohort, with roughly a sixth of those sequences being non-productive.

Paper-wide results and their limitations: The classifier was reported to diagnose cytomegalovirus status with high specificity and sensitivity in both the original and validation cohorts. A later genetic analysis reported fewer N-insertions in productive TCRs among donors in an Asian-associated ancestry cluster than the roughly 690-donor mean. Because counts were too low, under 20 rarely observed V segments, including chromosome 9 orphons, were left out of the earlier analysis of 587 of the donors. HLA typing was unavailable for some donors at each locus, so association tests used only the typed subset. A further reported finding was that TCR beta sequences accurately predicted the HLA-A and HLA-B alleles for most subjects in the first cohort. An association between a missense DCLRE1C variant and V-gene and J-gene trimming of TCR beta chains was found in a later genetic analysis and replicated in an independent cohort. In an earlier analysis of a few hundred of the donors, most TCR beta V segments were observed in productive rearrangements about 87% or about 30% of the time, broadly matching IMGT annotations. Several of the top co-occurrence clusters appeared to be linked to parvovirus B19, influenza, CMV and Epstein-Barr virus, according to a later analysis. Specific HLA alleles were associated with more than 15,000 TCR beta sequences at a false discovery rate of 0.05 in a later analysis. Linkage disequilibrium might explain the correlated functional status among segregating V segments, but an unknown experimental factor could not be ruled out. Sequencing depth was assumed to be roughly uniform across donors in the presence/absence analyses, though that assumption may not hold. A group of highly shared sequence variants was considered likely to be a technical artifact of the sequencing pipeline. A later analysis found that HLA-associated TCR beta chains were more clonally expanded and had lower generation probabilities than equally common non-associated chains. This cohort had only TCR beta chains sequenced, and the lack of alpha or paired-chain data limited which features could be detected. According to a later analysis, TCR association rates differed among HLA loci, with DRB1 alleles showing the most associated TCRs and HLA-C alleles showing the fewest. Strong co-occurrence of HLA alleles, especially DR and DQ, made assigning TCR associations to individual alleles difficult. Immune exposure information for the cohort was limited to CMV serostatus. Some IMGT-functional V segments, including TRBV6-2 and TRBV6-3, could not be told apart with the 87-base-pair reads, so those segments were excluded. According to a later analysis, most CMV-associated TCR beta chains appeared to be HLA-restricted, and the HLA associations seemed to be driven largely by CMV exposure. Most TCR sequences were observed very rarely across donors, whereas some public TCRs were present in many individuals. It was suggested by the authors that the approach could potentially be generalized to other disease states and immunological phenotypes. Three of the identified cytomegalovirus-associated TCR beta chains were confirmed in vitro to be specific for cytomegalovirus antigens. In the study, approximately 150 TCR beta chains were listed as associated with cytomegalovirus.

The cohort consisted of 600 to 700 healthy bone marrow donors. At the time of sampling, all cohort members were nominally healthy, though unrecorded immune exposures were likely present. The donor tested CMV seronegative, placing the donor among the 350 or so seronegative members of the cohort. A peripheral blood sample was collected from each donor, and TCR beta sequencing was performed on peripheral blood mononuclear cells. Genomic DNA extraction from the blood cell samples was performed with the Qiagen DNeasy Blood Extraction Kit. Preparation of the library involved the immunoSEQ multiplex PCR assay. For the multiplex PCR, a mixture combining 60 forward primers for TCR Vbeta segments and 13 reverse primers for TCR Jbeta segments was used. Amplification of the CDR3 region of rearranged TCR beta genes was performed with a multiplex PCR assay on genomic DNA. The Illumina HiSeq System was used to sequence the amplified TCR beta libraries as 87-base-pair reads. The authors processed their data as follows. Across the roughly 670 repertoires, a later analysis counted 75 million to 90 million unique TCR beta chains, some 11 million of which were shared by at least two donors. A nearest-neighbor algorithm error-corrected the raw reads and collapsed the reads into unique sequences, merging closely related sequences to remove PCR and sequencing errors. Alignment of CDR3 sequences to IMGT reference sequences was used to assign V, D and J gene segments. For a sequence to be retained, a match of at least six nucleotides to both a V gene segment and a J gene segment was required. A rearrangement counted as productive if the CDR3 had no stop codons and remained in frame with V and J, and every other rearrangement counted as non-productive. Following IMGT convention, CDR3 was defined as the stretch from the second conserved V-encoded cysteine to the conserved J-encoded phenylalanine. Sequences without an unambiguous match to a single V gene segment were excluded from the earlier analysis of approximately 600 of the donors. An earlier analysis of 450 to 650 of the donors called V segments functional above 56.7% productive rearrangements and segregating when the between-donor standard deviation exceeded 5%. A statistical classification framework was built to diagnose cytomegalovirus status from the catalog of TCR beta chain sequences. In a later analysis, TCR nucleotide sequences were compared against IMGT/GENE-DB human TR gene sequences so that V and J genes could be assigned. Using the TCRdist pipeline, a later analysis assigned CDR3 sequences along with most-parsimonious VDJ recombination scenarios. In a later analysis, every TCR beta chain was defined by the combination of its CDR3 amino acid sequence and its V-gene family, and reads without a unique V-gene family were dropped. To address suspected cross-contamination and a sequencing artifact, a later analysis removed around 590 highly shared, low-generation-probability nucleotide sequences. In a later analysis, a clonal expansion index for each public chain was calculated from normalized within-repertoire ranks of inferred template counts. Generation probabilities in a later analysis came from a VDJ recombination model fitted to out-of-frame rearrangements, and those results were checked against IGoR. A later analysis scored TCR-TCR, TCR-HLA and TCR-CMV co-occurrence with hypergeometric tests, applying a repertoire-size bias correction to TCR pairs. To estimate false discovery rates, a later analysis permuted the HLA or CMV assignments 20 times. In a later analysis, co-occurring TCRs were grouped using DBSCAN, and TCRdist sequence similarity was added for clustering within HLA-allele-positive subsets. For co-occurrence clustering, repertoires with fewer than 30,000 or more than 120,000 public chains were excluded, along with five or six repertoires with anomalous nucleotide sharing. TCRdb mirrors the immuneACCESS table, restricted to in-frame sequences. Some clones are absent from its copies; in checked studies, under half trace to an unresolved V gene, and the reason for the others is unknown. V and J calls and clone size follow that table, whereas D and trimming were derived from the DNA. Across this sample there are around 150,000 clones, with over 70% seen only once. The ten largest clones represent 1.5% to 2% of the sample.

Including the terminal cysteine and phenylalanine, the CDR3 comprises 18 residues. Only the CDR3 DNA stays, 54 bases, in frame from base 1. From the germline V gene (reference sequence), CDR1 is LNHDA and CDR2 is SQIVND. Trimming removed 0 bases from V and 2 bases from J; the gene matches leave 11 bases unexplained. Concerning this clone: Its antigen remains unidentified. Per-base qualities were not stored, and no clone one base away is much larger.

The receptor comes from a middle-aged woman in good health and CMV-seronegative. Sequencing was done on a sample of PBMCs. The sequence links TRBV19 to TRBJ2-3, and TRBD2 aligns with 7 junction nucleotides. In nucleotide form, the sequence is TGTGCCAGTAGTATAGATTGGGGGGGTCCACCGCCCACAGATACGCAGTATTTT. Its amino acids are CASSIDWGGPPPTDTQYF.